This TCR beta chain derives from a study of CXCR3-negative and CXCR3-positive naive CD8 T cells. Study conclusions and caveats: High diversity, comparable across both naive subsets, contrasted with much lower diversity in memory CD8+ cells. The TRB CDR3s that CXCR3-positive naive cells carried were more hydrophobic than those of CXCR3-negative naive cells. The study found that naive CXCR3-negative and CXCR3-positive cells shared TRBV-TRBJ usage, while memory cells differed.

CDR3 length: 15 residues. Preparation of TRB cDNA libraries relied on 5' RACE carrying UMI labels. TCRdb reworked the 5' RACE reads into one entry per CDR3 protein, no DNA. The sample holds 100,000 to 150,000 distinct CDR3 sequences. With regard to this clonotype: The antigen remains undetermined.

Definition of naive CD8+ T cells rested on a CD45RO-CCR7+CD27+CD95- profile. Sequencing input: naive CXCR3- CD8+ T cells from blood. As to subset: CD45RO-CCR7+CD27+CD95- naive CD8+ T cells lacking CXCR3 (TNR3-). The chain is built from TRBV12-3 or TRBV12-4 and TRBJ2-6. The source is a human donor in good health. Some clones in this sample may be carry-over from other donors' samples. CDR3 in amino acids: CASSSWSSGANVLTF.